Below, one TCR beta chain is given with its context. The antigen remains undetermined. This record comes from a study of T cell repertoires in cytomegalovirus infection. Background on the study: Shared public TCR beta signatures pointed to both CMV infection and a matching HLA type. Study-wide results and caveats: Summed public TCR beta family frequency identified CMV carriers bearing the relevant HLA.

V dropped 7 bases and J dropped 8; count of bases not matched to a gene: 8. CDR3 length: 15 residues. CDR1 and CDR2 from the germline V gene are MNHNS and SASEGT. TCRdb ran MiXCR on the reads and lists one entry per CDR3 protein. This sample carries some 700,000 distinct CDR3 sequences, 35% of them seen once, and the ten largest clones take about 2.8%. Material: PBMCs. This TCR was sampled from a human donor in good health (CMV status not recorded). Some clones in this sample may be carry-over from other donors' samples. The gene calls are TRBV6-1 and TRBJ2-1; 13 nucleotides agree with TRBD2. The CDR3 DNA reads as TGTGCCAGCATGGGAAGGACTAGCGGGAGCTATGAGCAGTTCTTC. This sequence encodes CASMGRTSGSYEQFF.